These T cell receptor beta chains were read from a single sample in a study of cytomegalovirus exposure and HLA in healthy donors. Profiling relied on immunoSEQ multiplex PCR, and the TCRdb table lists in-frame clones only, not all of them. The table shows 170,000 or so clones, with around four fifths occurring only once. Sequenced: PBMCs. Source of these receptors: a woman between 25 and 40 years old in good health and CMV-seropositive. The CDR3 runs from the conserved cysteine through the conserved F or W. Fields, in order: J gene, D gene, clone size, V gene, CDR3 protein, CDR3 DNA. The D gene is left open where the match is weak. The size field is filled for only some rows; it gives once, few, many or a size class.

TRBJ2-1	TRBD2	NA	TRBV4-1	CASSPGTTYYNEQFF	TGCGCCAGCAGCCCCGGGACTACCTACTACAATGAGCAGTTCTTC
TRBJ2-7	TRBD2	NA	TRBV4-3	CASSQEAGGPSYEQYF	TGCGCCAGCAGCCAAGAGGCGGGAGGGCCGTCCTACGAGCAGTACTTC
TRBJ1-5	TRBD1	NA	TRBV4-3	CASAKDRGNQPQHF	TGCGCCAGCGCTAAGGACAGGGGAAATCAGCCCCAGCATTTT
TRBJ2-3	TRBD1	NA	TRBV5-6	CASSLGNRGQADTQYF	TGTGCCAGCAGTTTGGGGAACAGGGGGCAGGCAGATACGCAGTATTTT
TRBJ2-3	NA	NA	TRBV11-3	CASSLESGGGTDTQYF	TGTGCCAGCAGCTTAGAGAGCGGAGGTGGCACAGATACGCAGTATTTT
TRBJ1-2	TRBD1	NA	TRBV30	CAWREDRGPVRTTF	TGTGCCTGGAGGGAGGACAGGGGCCCAGTCCGTACTACCTTC
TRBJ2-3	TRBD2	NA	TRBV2	CAIPLGGRAGITDTQYF	TGTGCCATCCCTCTGGGCGGGAGGGCCGGGATCACAGATACGCAGTATTTT
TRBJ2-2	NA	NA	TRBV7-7	CASSRRDWQSGELFF	TGTGCCAGCAGCCGCCGGGACTGGCAGTCCGGGGAGCTGTTTTTT
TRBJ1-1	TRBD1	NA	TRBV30	CACNRGRTEAFF	TGTGCCTGTAACAGGGGGCGAACTGAAGCTTTCTTT
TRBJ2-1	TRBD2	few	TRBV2	CASAERTSVYNEQFF	TGTGCCAGCGCAGAAAGGACTAGCGTCTACAATGAGCAGTTCTTC
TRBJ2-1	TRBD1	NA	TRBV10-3	CAISGGTGDEQFF	TGTGCCATCAGTGGGGGGACAGGGGATGAGCAGTTCTTC
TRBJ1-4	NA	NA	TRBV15	CATSREGGEKLFF	TGTGCCACCAGCAGAGAAGGGGGTGAAAAACTGTTTTTT
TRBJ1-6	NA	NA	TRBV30	CAWSGGNGNSPLHF	TGTGCCTGGAGTGGTGGTAACGGTAATTCACCCCTCCACTTT
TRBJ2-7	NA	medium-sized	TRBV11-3	CASTLNSYEQYF	TGTGCCAGCACCCTAAATTCCTACGAGCAGTACTTC
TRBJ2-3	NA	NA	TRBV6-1	CASSEGPISTDTQYF	TGTGCCAGCAGTGAAGGGCCCATCAGCACAGATACGCAGTATTTT
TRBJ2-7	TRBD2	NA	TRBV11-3	CASTHGGLAGFYEQYF	TGTGCCAGCACACACGGGGGACTAGCGGGGTTCTACGAGCAGTACTTC
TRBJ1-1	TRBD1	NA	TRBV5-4	CASNFGTGGSAEAFF	TGTGCCAGCAATTTCGGGACAGGGGGTAGCGCTGAAGCTTTCTTT
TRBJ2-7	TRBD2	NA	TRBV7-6	CASSYGLAGGLTYEQYF	TGTGCCAGCAGCTATGGACTAGCGGGAGGCCTTACCTACGAGCAGTACTTC
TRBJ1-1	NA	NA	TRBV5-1	CASSSTPSNTEAFF	TGCGCCAGCAGTTCTACGCCTTCGAACACTGAAGCTTTCTTT
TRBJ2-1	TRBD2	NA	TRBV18	CASSPLSSGNEQFF	TGTGCCAGCTCACCACTTTCTAGCGGCAATGAGCAGTTCTTC
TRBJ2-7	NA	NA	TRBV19	CASSITSRAYEQYF	TGTGCCAGTAGTATTACTTCCAGGGCCTACGAGCAGTACTTC
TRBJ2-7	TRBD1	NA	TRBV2	CASIPTGDLAIAWEQYF	TGTGCCAGCATACCGACAGGGGACCTAGCAATTGCTTGGGAGCAGTACTTC
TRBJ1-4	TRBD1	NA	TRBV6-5	CASSFRDRGTELFF	TGTGCCAGCAGTTTTCGAGACAGGGGGACGGAACTGTTTTTT
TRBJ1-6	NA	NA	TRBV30	CAWSGLQGPDSPLHF	TGTGCCTGGAGTGGCCTCCAGGGCCCCGATTCACCCCTCCACTTT
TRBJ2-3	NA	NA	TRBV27	CASSFRGDTQYF	TGTGCCAGCAGTTTCAGGGGTGATACGCAGTATTTT
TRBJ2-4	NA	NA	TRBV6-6	CASSSGWGNIQYF	TGTGCCAGCAGCTCAGGGTGGGGAAACATTCAGTACTTC
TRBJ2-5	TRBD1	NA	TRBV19	CASSIDTGTGLRGQETQYF	TGTGCCAGTAGTATAGATACCGGGACAGGGCTTCGTGGGCAAGAGACCCAGTACTTC